The 9 T cell receptor beta chains listed next were all sequenced from one sample in a study of T cell repertoires in cytomegalovirus infection (dated by TCRdb to the late 2010s). The instrument given in TCRdb is Illumina HiSeq 1500. In-frame beta chains were kept once TCRdb had trimmed the public reads at Q25 with fastp and called clones with MiXCR. CDR3 protein duplicates are merged, each entry listing the most common genes and DNA. This sample gives 55,000 to 70,000 distinct CDR3 sequences in total; under 25% of them show up just once. The biggest ten clones account for approximately 79% of the sample. No antigen has been identified for these receptors. The sample comprised PBMCs, sequenced either directly or after in vitro stimulation (not recorded which). These receptors originate from a human donor in good health (CMV status not recorded). Some clones in this sample may be carry-over from other donors' samples.

The chain uses TRBV7-3 and TRBJ2-3; TRBD2 matches 9 bases. V trimming: 3 bases; J trimming: 5 bases; junction bases outside the gene matches: 12. CDR1 and CDR2 from the germline V gene are SGHTA and FQGTGA. There are 17 residues in the CDR3. This chain's CDR3 is CASSFSPPGLAGDTQYF. The CDR3 nucleotides read TGTGCCAGCAGCTTTAGCCCTCCGGGACTAGCCGGAGATACGCAGTATTTT.

This clonotype was seen only a few times. CDR3 residues: CASTPLVGSGANVLTF. Here the CDR3 DNA reads TGTGCCAGTACCCCCCTGGTGGGATCTGGGGCCAACGTCCTGACTTTC. The V gene is TRBV19, the J gene TRBJ2-6; the D is unclear. The CDR3 sequence is 16 residues long. V lost 7 bases to trimming and J lost 1 base, with 14 bases between them. CDR1 is LNHDA and CDR2 is SQIVND in the germline V gene (reference sequence).

V is TRBV27 and J is TRBJ2-3; D remains unclear. CDR3 length: 14 amino acids. V lost 1 base to trimming and J lost 0 bases, with 5 bases between them. The germline gives CDR1 MNHEY, CDR2 SMNVEV (reference sequence). The CDR3 region is CASSLWGSTDTQYF. CDR3 in DNA: TGTGCCAGCAGTTTATGGGGAAGCACAGATACGCAGTATTTT.

The rearrangement uses TRBV6-2 or TRBV6-3 and TRBJ1-5; 8 nucleotides agree with TRBD1. The CDR3 is made up of 14 amino acids. The V gene's germline CDR1 is MNHEY and CDR2 SVGEGT. With 6 bases clipped from V and 2 bases from J, the junction kept 3 bases outside the gene matches. The CDR3 region is CASSSTGGNQPQHF. CDR3 coding DNA: TGTGCCAGCAGCTCGACAGGGGGCAATCAGCCCCAGCATTTT.

The rearrangement links TRBV7-2 to TRBJ1-3; D is perhaps TRBD1 (6 bases). The CDR3 is 15 residues long. Germline assignment: CDR1 SGHTA and CDR2 FQGNSA. Trimming took 3 bases from V and 2 from J, leaving 11 bases between them. CDR3 in DNA: TGTGCCAGCAGCTTGGTGGGGACAACTGGAAACACCATATATTTT. This gives the protein CASSLVGTTGNTIYF. The full variable domain, with the rest looked up from reference TRBV7-2 and TRBJ1-3, is GAGVSQSPSNKVTEKGKDVELRCDPISGHTALYWYRQSLGQGLEFLIYFQGNSAPDKSGLPSDRFSAERTGGSVSTLTIQRTQQEDSAVYLCASSLVGTTGNTIYFGEGSWLTVV.

V usage is TRBV5-4 and J usage is TRBJ2-4, with D possibly matching TRBD1 (6 bases). The CDR3 has 15 amino acids. Trimming took 3 bases from V and 5 from J, leaving 15 bases between them. Germline V lookup: CDR1 SGHNT, CDR2 YYREEE (reference sequence). CDR3 DNA: TGTGCCAGCAGCTCCCCGGACAGTCTACAAAACATTCAGTACTTC. The encoded protein is CASSSPDSLQNIQYF.

This clonotype was seen many times. The chain joins TRBV7-3 to TRBJ2-3; D is uncertain. Between the trimmed V and J ends, which lost 0 bases and 2 bases, there was a span of 6 bases. CDR1 and CDR2 from the germline V gene are SGHTA and FQGTGA. The CDR3 is made up of 14 amino acids. The CDR3 nucleotides are TGTGCCAGCAGCTTAACCTGGTCCACAGATACGCAGTATTTT. It specifies CASSLTWSTDTQYF.

The V call is TRBV28, the J call TRBJ2-3; 8 nucleotides match TRBD2. After removal of 2 bases from V and 5 bases from J, the junction contained 3 bases not matched to a gene. Germline assignment: CDR1 MDHEN and CDR2 SYDVKM. The CDR3 is made up of 14 amino acids. CDR3 loop: CASSLREGLDTQYF. The CDR3 region has the DNA TGTGCCAGCAGTTTACGGGAGGGCTTAGATACGCAGTATTTT.

The chain couples TRBV15 to TRBJ1-1, with D tentatively TRBD1 (6 bases). V was clipped by 3 bases and J by 4 bases, with 12 bases between them. CDR3 length equals 14 residues. Germline V CDR1 and CDR2: LNHNV, YYDKDF (reference sequence). In DNA form, the CDR3 reads TGTGCCACCAGCAGGAGACAGGTCGTCACTGAAGCTTTCTTT. It encodes CATSRRQVVTEAFF. The whole variable domain, filled in from reference TRBV15 and TRBJ1-1, reads DAMVIQNPRYQVTQFGKPVTLSCSQTLNHNVMYWYQQKSSQAPKLLFHYYDKDFNNEADTPDNFQSRRPNTSFCFLDIRSPGLGDTAMYLCATSRRQVVTEAFFGQGTRLTVV.